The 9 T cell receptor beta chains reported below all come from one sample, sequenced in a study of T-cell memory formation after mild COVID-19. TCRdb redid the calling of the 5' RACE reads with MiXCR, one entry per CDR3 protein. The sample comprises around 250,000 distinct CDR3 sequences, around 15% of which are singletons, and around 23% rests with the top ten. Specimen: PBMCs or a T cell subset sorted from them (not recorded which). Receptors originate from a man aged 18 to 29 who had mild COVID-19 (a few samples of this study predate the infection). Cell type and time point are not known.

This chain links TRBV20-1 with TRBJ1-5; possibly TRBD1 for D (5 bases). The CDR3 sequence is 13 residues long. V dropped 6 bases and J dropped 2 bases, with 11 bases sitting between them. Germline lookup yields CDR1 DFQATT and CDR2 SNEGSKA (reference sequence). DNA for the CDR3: TGCAGTGCGGGACCCCCGGGCAATCAGCCCCAGCATTTT. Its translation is CSAGPPGNQPQHF.

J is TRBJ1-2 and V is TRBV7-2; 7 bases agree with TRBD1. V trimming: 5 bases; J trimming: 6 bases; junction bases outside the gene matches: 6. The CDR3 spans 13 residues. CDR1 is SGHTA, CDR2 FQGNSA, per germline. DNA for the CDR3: TGTGCCAGCAGCCAACAGGGGAGGCATGGCTACACCTTC. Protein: CASSQQGRHGYTF.

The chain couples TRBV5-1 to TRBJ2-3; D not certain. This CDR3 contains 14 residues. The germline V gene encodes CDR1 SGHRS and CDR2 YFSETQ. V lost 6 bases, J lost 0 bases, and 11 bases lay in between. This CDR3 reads CASTPTASTDTQYF. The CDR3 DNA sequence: TGCGCCAGCACCCCCACTGCTAGCACAGATACGCAGTATTTT.

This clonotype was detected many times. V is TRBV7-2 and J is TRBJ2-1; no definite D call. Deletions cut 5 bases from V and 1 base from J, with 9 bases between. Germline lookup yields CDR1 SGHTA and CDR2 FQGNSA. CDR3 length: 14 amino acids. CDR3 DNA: TGTGCCAGCAGCGGGGTGGGGTCCTACAATGAGCAGTTCTTC. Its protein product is CASSGVGSYNEQFF.

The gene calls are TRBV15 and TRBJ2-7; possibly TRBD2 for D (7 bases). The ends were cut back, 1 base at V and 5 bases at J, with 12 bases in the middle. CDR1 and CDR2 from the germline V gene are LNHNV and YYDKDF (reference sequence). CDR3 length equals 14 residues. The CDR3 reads CATSRVRGADEQYF. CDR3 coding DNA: TGTGCCACCAGCAGAGTACGGGGGGCCGACGAGCAGTACTTC.

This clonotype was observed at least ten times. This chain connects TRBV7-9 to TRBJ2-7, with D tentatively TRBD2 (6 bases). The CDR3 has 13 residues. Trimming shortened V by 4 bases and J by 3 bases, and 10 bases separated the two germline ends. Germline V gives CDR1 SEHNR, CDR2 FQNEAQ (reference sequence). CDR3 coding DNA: TGTGCCAGCAGCTACATCGGGGGCTACGAGCAGTACGTC. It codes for CASSYIGGYEQYV.

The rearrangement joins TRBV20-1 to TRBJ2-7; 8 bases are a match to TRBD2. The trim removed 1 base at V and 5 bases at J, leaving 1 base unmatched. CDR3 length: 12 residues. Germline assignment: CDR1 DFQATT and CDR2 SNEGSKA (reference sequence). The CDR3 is CSARVGGDEQYF. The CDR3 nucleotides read TGCAGTGCTAGAGTCGGGGGGGACGAGCAGTACTTC.

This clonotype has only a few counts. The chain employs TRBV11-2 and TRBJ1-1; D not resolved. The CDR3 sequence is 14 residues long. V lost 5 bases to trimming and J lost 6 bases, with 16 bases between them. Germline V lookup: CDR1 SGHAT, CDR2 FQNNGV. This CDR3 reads CASSLDPGKAEAFF. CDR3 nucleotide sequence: TGTGCCAGCAGCCTCGACCCCGGTAAGGCTGAAGCTTTCTTT.

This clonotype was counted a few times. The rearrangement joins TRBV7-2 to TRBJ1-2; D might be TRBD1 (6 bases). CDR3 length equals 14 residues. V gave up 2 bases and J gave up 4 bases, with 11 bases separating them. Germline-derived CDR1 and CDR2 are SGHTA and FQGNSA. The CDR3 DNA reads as TGTGCCAGCAGCTTACGGGGGGCTGGCTATGGCTACACCTTC. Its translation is CASSLRGAGYGYTF.